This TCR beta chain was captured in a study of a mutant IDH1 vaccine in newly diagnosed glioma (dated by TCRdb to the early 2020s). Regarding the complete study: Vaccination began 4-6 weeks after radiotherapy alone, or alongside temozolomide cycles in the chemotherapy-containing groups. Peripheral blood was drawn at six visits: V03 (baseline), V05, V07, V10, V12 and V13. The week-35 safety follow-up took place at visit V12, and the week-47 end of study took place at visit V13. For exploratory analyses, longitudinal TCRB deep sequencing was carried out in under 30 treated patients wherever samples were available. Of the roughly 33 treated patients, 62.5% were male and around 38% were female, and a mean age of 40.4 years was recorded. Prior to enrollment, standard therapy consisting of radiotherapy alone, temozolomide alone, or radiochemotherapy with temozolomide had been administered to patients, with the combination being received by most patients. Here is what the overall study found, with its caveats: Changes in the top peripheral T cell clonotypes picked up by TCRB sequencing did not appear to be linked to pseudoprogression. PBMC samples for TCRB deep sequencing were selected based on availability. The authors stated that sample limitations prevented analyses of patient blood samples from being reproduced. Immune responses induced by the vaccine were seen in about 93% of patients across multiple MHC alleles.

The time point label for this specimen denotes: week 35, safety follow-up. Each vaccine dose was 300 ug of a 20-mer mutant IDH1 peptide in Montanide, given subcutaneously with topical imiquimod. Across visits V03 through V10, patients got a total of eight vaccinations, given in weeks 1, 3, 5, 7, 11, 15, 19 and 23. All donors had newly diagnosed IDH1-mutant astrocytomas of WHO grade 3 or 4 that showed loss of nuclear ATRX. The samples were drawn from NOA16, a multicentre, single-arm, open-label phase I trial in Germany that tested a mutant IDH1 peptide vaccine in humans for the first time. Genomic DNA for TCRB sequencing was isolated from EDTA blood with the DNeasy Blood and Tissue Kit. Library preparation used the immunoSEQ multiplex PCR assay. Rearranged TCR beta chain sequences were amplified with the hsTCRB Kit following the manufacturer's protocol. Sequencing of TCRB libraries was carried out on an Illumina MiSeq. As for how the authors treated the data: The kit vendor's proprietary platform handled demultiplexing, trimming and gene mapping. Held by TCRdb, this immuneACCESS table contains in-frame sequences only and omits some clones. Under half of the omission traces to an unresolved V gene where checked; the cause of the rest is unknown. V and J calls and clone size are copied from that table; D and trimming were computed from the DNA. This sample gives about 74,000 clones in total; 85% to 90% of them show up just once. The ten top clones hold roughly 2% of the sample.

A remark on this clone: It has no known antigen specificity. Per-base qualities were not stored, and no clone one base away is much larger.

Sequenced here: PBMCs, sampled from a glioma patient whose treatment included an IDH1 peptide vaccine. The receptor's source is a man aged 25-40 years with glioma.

The DNA sequence is given as TGTGCCAGCAGCTCACAGGGGGCTATGAACACTGAAGCTTTCTTT. Its protein reads: CASSSQGAMNTEAFF. The chain is made from TRBV7-8 and TRBJ1-1, and TRBD1 matches 9 of the central bases. Per the germline V gene, SGHVS is the CDR1 and FQNEAQ is the CDR2. V has 4 bases trimmed and J has 0 bases trimmed; junction bases matching no gene number 3. The CDR3 covers 15 residues, taking in both the cysteine and the phenylalanine. CDR3 DNA only is kept here, 45 bases in frame from base 1. Joined to the reference TRBV7-8 and TRBJ1-1 proteins, this CDR3 gives the full variable domain: GAGVSQSPRYKVAKRGQDVALRCDPISGHVSLFWYQQALGQGPEFLTYFQNEAQLDKSGLPSDRFFAERPEGSVSTLKIQRTQQEDSAVYLCASSSQGAMNTEAFFGQGTRLTVV.